This TCR beta chain is from a study of Ad26.COV2.S vaccination and SARS-CoV-2 variants. Study-wide results and limits: The TCR breadth and depth analyses may have understated or missed part of the total T cell responses.

The table came from immunoSEQ multiplex PCR; TCRdb's copy has only in-frame clones and leaves some out. The sample consists of over 400,000 clones, around 93% of them appearing once. Treatment in this sample: around 19 received Ad26.COV2.S at low or high dose, single or two shots; roughly five received placebo; per-sample allocation not given. The study sampled participants on day 63 after the first vaccine or placebo injection. On this clone itself: Its specificity is not known.

Per germline, CDR1 SGHRS and CDR2 YFSETQ. V gave up 4 bases and J gave up 6 bases; unmatched junction bases: 4. The CDR3 runs to 15 residues. The clonotype comes from a person between 18 and 59 years old who received the Ad26.COV2.S COVID-19 vaccine or a placebo. This chain connects TRBV5-1 to TRBJ2-1; 13 bases agree with TRBD2. This sample comprised peripheral blood, obtained in a trial of Ad26.COV2.S vaccine versus placebo. CDR3 sequence (DNA): TGCGCCAGCAGCCCGGGACTAGCGGGGATCAATGAGCAGTTCTTC. This translates into CASSPGLAGINEQFF.